This entry features one TCR beta chain sequence. Its target is unknown. Germline V gene data show CDR1 as LGHNT and CDR2 as FRNRAP. This CDR3 is built from 13 residues. With 5 bases removed from V and 6 bases from J, the gap between germline ends came to 11 bases. This sample was included in a study of T cell repertoires in cytomegalovirus infection. Overall study: CMV infection plus the matching HLA type was flagged by public TCR beta signatures.

Each CDR3 protein gets one entry after TCRdb re-called the reads with MiXCR. The table shows about 890,000 distinct CDR3 sequences, with roughly 30% occurring only once. Sequencing used cultured CD8+ T cells from PBMCs, obtained from culture after CMV antigen stimulation. This TCR was recovered from a human donor in good health (CMV status not recorded). Some clones in this sample may be carry-over from other donors' samples. V gene TRBV12-5 combines with J gene TRBJ2-1, with D maybe TRBD2 (6 bases). CDR3 bases: TGTGCTAGTGGTCCTCCGGGACTCAATGAGCAGTTCTTC. Translating gives CASGPPGLNEQFF.